The source of this T cell receptor (beta chain) is a study of blood T cell repertoires in COVID-19. Study-level background: COVID-19 samples, acute and convalescent, were from the United States, Italy and Spain. From T cells, B-cell-depleted T cells, or PBMCs came the material, which was cDNA or gDNA.

TCRdb keeps only in-frame clones here, not all; method: immunoSEQ multiplex PCR. The sample records around 270,000 clones, about 89% being singletons. Looked up from germline, CDR1 is WNHNN and CDR2 is SYGVQD (reference sequence). The V and J ends lost 4 bases and 8 bases, in that order; junction bases with no gene match: 3. This CDR3 comprises 14 residues. This receptor was taken from a middle-aged man with acute or convalescent COVID-19. The chain links TRBV10-1 to TRBJ1-4; 11 bases match TRBD1. Material: peripheral blood. The chain's CDR3 is CASSGGQGGEKLFF. The CDR3 coding sequence is TGCGCCAGCAGTGGGGGACAGGGGGGCGAAAAACTGTTTTTT.